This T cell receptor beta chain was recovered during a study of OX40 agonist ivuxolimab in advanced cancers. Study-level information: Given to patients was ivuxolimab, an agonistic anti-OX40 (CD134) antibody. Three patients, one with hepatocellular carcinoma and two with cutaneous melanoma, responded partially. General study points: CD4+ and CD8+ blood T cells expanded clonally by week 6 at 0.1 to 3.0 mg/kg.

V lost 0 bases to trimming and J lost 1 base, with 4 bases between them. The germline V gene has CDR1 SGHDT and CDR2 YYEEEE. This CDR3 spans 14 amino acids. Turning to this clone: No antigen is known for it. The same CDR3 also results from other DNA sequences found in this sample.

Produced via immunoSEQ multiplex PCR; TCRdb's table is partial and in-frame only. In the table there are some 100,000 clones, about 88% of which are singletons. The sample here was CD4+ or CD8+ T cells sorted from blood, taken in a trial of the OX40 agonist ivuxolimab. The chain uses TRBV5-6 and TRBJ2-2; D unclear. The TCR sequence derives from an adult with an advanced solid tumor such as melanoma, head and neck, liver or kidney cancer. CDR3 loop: CASSLGRNTGELFF. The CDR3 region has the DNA TGTGCCAGCAGCTTGGGTAGGAACACCGGGGAGCTGTTTTTT.